Listed below are T cell receptor beta chains from one sample, sequenced in a study of shared clonotypes between healthy human individuals. The data were produced by immunoSEQ multiplex PCR, yet TCRdb's version contains in-frame clones alone and is incomplete. The table includes under 750,000 clones, 72% detected once. Sequenced sample: memory CD4+ T cells sorted from blood. The receptors shown here come from a woman under 40 in good health. The conserved cysteine and the conserved F or W are not part of the CDR3 here. Each record gives: V gene, J gene, CDR3 protein.

TRBV5-1	TRBJ2-3	ASSLSFSLYTDTQY
TRBV6-5	TRBJ1-2	ASSYRGSGTNYGYT
TRBV2	TRBJ1-2	ASRSDANYGYT
TRBV18	TRBJ2-7	ASSPGPSGIKDYEQY
TRBV28	TRBJ2-1	ASRLPENEQF
TRBV7-2	TRBJ2-7	ASKGSGRFNEQY
TRBV18	TRBJ2-5	ASSPPSDQTQY
TRBV4-1	TRBJ1-1	ASSAGQGVNTEAF
TRBV19	TRBJ2-7	ASSTSRGRSYEQY
TRBV19	TRBJ2-2	ASSILAGGQRNGELF
TRBV12-5	TRBJ2-2	ASSLGAPNTGELF
TRBV5-1	TRBJ2-5	ASSPGGGQETQY
TRBV6-6	TRBJ2-4	ASSSGTGRDIQY
TRBV5-1	TRBJ2-5	ASAQGAETQY
TRBV19	TRBJ2-1	ASSIGVRIQSGEQF
TRBV11-2	TRBJ2-7	ASSLGHGGGYSTYEQY
TRBV10-3	TRBJ2-2	AIGTSGSPTGELF
TRBV19	TRBJ2-7	ASSRNGQAYEQY
TRBV5-1	TRBJ2-1	ASSNPLAGGDNEQF
TRBV18	TRBJ2-5	ASSLRQVNQETQY
TRBV7-2	TRBJ2-3	ASSAGLLSTDTQY
TRBV10-3	TRBJ2-1	AISELAGGDNEQF
TRBV9	TRBJ1-1	ASSFAGSHTEAF
TRBV29-1	TRBJ2-3	SGAGGTDTQY